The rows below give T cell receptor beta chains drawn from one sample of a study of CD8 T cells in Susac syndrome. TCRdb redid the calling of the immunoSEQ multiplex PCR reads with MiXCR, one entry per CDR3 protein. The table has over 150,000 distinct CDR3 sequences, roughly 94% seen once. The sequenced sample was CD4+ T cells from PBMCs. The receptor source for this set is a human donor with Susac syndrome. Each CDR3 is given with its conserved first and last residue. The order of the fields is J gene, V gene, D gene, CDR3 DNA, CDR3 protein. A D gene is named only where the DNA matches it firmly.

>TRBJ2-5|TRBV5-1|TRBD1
TGCGCCAGCAGCAAGGACAGGGGGCGCGGGGAAGAGACCCAGTACTTC
CASSKDRGRGEETQYF
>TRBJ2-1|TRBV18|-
TGTGCCAGCTCACCAGGGAATATAATCTCCTACAATGAGCAGTTCTTC
CASSPGNIISYNEQFF
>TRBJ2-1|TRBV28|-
TGTGCCAGCAGTTTCCTTACGGGAAGTGAGCAGTTCTTC
CASSFLTGSEQFF
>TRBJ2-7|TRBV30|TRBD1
TGTGCCTGGAGGATACAGGGGGCGTACGAGCAGTACTTC
CAWRIQGAYEQYF
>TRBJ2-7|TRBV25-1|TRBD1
TGTGCCAGCGCCCCCGGGACAGACATTTCCTACGAGCAGTACTTC
CASAPGTDISYEQYF
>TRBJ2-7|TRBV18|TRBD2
TGTGCCAGCTCACCAGACGGGGGGGACGAGCAGTACTTC
CASSPDGGDEQYF
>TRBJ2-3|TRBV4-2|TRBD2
TGTGCCAGCAGCCAAGAACTGGGACTAGTGATGGATACGCAGTATTTT
CASSQELGLVMDTQYF
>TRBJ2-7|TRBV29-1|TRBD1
TGCAGCGGAGGACAGGGGTTCGGCGAGCAGTACTTC
CSGGQGFGEQYF
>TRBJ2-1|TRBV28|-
TGTGCCAGCAGTCCGCCGGACGGGGTCCTCAATGAGCAGTTCTTC
CASSPPDGVLNEQFF
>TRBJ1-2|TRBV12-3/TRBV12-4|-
TGTGCCAGCAGTTTAGCGGTCACTGCCTATGGCTACACCTTC
CASSLAVTAYGYTF
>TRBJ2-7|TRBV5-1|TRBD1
TGCGCCAGCAGTACCACCGGGACAGGGATCTACGAGCAGTACTTC
CASSTTGTGIYEQYF
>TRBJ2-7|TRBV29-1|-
TGCAGCGTTGACGTGGCAGGCCAGGCCTCCTACGAGCAGTACTTC
CSVDVAGQASYEQYF
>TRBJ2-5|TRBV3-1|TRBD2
TGTGCCAGCAGCCAAGGCCACGGGGGGGTGTTGGAGACCCAGTACTTC
CASSQGHGGVLETQYF
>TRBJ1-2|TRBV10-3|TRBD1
TGTGCCATCAGTTTGACAGGGAACAGTAACTATGGCTACACCTTC
CAISLTGNSNYGYTF
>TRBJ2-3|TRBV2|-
TGTGCCAGCAGGAGCTTAGGGTGGGCTAGCACAGATACGCAGTATTTT
CASRSLGWASTDTQYF
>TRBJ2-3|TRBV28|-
TGTGCCAGTGCGACTACCCCCACAGATACGCAGTATTTT
CASATTPTDTQYF
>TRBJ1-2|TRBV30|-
TGTGCCTGGTGGTCCACGGGGGGGAGGTACTATGGCTACACCTTC
CAWWSTGGRYYGYTF
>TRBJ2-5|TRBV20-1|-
TGCAGTGCTAGAGTCAGGCAAGAGACCCAGTACTTC
CSARVRQETQYF
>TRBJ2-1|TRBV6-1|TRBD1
TGTGCCAGCAGTCAACAACAGGGGAATGAGCAGTTCTTC
CASSQQQGNEQFF
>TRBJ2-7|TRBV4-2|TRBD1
TGTGCCAGCAGCCAAGAGGTCGGGACAGCGTCCTACGAGCAGTACTTC
CASSQEVGTASYEQYF